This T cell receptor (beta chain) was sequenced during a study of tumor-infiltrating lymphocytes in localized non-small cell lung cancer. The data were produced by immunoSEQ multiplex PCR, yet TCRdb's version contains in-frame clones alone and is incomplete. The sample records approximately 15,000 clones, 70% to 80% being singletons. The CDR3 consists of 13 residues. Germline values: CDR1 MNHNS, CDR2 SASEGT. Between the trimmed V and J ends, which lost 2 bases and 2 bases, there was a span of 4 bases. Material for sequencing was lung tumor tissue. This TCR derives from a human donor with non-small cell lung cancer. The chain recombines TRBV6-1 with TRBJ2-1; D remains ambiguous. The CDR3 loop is CASSESAYNEQFF. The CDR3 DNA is TGTGCCAGCAGTGAATCAGCCTACAATGAGCAGTTCTTC.